This TCR beta chain was recovered during a study of cytomegalovirus exposure and HLA in healthy donors. Study findings and constraints: Data from an earlier analysis indicated that most TCR beta V segments were productive either about 90% or about 30% of the time.

V gave up 0 bases and J gave up 1 base, with 9 bases separating them. The CDR3 runs to 15 residues. Germline CDR1 and CDR2: SNHLY and FYNNEI. For this clone: Its antigen remains unknown.

The PCR was carried out with 60 Vbeta primers and 13 Jbeta primers. TCRdb keeps only in-frame clones here, not all; method: immunoSEQ multiplex PCR. The sample contains 55,000 to 90,000 clones, roughly four fifths of which appear only once. What was sequenced was PBMCs. This receptor was identified in a man aged 50 or older in good health and CMV-seronegative. This chain links TRBV2 with TRBJ1-1, with a possible D match to TRBD1 (5 bases). Here the CDR3 DNA reads TGTGCCAGCAGTGAAGCTGACAGAAAGAACACTGAAGCTTTCTTT. This gives the protein CASSEADRKNTEAFF.